This TCR beta chain emerged from a study of response to subunit inactivated influenza vaccine. A word on this clonotype: Its antigen remains unidentified.

Germline loops: CDR1 ENHRY, CDR2 SYGVKD. The CDR3 spans 14 residues. The V end was cut by 5 bases, the J end by 5 bases, with 15 bases between. General study findings and limits: The authors suggested that every seasonal influenza vaccination recruits few new T cells.

TCRdb independently ran MiXCR on the RT-PCR reads; one entry per CDR3 protein. The profile shows over 650,000 distinct CDR3 sequences, less than 20% of them singletons. Specimen: PBMCs from blood, collected approximately 5 days after vaccination. The TCR originated in a man in his fifties who received an inactivated influenza vaccine. The V call is TRBV10-3, the J call TRBJ1-1; tentative D call: TRBD1 (6 bases). The CDR3 sequence is CAISSQGKGTEAFF. In nucleotides, the CDR3 is TGTGCCATCAGTTCCCAGGGGAAAGGGACTGAAGCTTTCTTT.